The 23 T cell receptor beta chains below come from one sample, sequenced in a study of a mutant IDH1 vaccine in newly diagnosed glioma. The time point denotes: baseline, week 1 (first vaccination visit). Indicated treatment: pre-vaccination baseline after standard-of-care therapy. Profiled with immunoSEQ multiplex PCR; TCRdb holds only in-frame clones, not every one. The data show about 51,000 clones, with 65% to 80% seen just once and about 1.7% held by the top ten. Here the sequenced sample was PBMCs, taken from a glioma patient treated with radiotherapy, temozolomide or both. Source of these receptors: a woman aged 35 to 49 with glioma.

This sequence joins TRBV10-1 and TRBJ1-1, with no clear D. CDR3 length: 13 residues. CDR1 WNHNN and CDR2 SYGVQD come from the germline V gene (reference sequence). V dropped 2 bases and J dropped 8 bases, with 12 bases sitting between them. The CDR3 DNA is TGCGCCAGCAGTGAGCAAACGGCGAAGGAAGCTTTCTTT. It codes for CASSEQTAKEAFF.

The table lists this clone with a few counts. The V gene is TRBV2, the J gene TRBJ2-2; TRBD1 agrees at 10 bases. The CDR3 consists of 15 residues. Germline V gives CDR1 SNHLY, CDR2 FYNNEI. Trimming cost V 7 bases and J 9 bases; bases outside gene matches: 11. In DNA form, the CDR3 reads TGTGCCAGCAAGACCGGCGGGACAGGGGCGAGGGAGCTGTTTTTT. It yields the protein CASKTGGTGARELFF. Looking up the rest from reference TRBV2 and TRBJ2-2 gives the full variable domain: EPEVTQTPSHQVTQMGQEVILRCVPISNHLYFYWYRQILGQKVEFLVSFYNNEISEKSEIFDDQFSVERPDGSNFTLKIRSTKLEDSAMYFCASKTGGTGARELFFGEGSRLTVL.

This clone has just one count. The J gene is TRBJ2-7, the V gene TRBV5-1, with 8 bases matching TRBD1. The CDR3 extends over 15 amino acids. Germline values: CDR1 SGHRS, CDR2 YFSETQ. V was clipped by 4 bases and J by 1 base; unmatched bases: 7. The DNA of the CDR3 is TGCGCCAGCAGCCCCAACAGGGGGTTATCCTACGAGCAGTACTTC. As protein: CASSPNRGLSYEQYF.

This chain uses TRBV19 with TRBJ1-5; no clear D gene. Trimming cost V 4 bases and J 7 bases, with 11 bases left between them. Germline-derived CDR1 and CDR2 are LNHDA and SQIVND (reference sequence). The CDR3 has 13 residues. In nucleotides, the CDR3 is TGTGCCAGTAGTAATCGAGGACCCCAGCCCCAGCATTTT. Translated: CASSNRGPQPQHF.

Written as DNA, the CDR3 is TGCGCCAGCAGCTCTGCCCCACCGGGACAGGGGGCTTATAACTATGGCTACACCTTC. Amino acid sequence: CASSSAPPGQGAYNYGYTF. The rearrangement uses TRBV5-1 and TRBJ1-2, with 12 positions matching TRBD1. Germline V gene data show CDR1 as SGHRS and CDR2 as YFSETQ. V was pared by 3 bases and J by 1 base, with 13 bases of the junction left unmatched. This CDR3 spans 19 amino acids.

The sample holds a few counts of this clone. This chain joins TRBV6-6 and TRBJ1-5; 8 nucleotides align to TRBD1. In germline, CDR1 is MNHNY, CDR2 SVGAGI (reference sequence). With 4 bases clipped from V and 9 bases from J, the junction kept 11 bases outside the gene matches. The CDR3 loop spans 15 amino acids. The CDR3 bases are TGTGCCAGCAGTTGGGGACAGGCGGCCGTTTCGCCCCAGCATTTT. Its translation is CASSWGQAAVSPQHF.

The CDR3 DNA reads as TGTGCCAGCAGCCTGCACCCACCGGGACAGAAATACTCACCCCTCCACTTT. It encodes CASSLHPPGQKYSPLHF. J is TRBJ1-6 and V is TRBV13, with TRBD1 matching 7 bases. The germline V gene encodes CDR1 PRHDT and CDR2 FYEKMQ (reference sequence). With V trimmed by 5 bases and J by 10 bases, 17 bases remained unmatched. The CDR3 consists of 17 residues.

The J gene is TRBJ1-1, the V gene TRBV5-4, with 9 bases that match TRBD1. The CDR3 spans 12 residues. V gave up 3 bases and J gave up 11 bases; unmatched junction bases: 5. Germline assignment: CDR1 SGHNT and CDR2 YYREEE (reference sequence). Here the CDR3 reads CASSWGGTGAFF. In nucleotides, the CDR3 is TGTGCCAGCAGCTGGGGGGGGACAGGGGCTTTCTTT.

This clone was counted between two and nine times. The J gene is TRBJ2-2, the V gene TRBV5-1; 8 nucleotides match TRBD2. CDR1 is SGHRS and CDR2 is YFSETQ in the germline V gene. This CDR3 region has 14 residues. V shed 2 bases and J 7 bases; nucleotides not matched to a gene: 4. CDR3: CASSFERGIGELFF. The CDR3 region has the DNA TGCGCCAGCAGCTTTGAGCGGGGGATCGGGGAGCTGTTTTTT. Full variable domain (remainder filled in from reference TRBV5-1 and TRBJ2-2): KAGVTQTPRYLIKTRGQQVTLSCSPISGHRSVSWYQQTPGQGLQFLFEYFSETQRNKGNFPGRFSGRQFSNSRSEMNVSTLELGDSALYLCASSFERGIGELFFGEGSRLTVL.

About this clone: One end of the junction fails to match germline, which may point to a read error. CDR3 loop: CASSLGSAGTDTQYF. CDR3 nucleotide sequence: TGTGCTAGCAGCTTAGGTTCAGCAGGCACAGATACGCAGTATTTT. V is TRBV7-7 and J is TRBJ2-3; D unresolved. CDR1 and CDR2 (germline): SSHAT, FNYEAQ (reference sequence). The CDR3 spans 15 residues.

The chain carries TRBV6-4 and TRBJ1-2; possible D gene TRBD1, 5 bases. Looked up from germline, CDR1 is MRHNA and CDR2 is SNTAGT. CDR3 length: 17 residues. Trimming left V 5 bases short and J 0 bases short, with 19 bases between. The CDR3 spells CASSLVPGPSTNYGYTF. CDR3 DNA sequence: TGTGCCAGCAGTTTAGTCCCGGGACCCTCGACTAACTATGGCTACACCTTC.

The chain is built from TRBV29-1 and TRBJ1-2; 9 bases match TRBD1. This CDR3 has 15 residues. Germline CDR1 reads SQVTM; CDR2 reads ANQGSEA. The V gene end was trimmed by 7 bases and the J gene end by 8 bases; junction bases not matched to a gene: 17. CDR3 amino acids: CSDFTGTGTSGGYTF. The CDR3 bases are TGCAGCGATTTCACCGGGACAGGGACCTCCGGGGGCTACACCTTC.

This clone has only a few counts. V is TRBV30 and J is TRBJ1-5; D gene unclear. This CDR3 is 15 amino acids long. Per the germline V gene, CDR1 is GTSNPN and CDR2 is SVGIG (reference sequence). The ends were cut back, 5 bases at V and 3 bases at J, with 17 bases in the middle. This CDR3 is CAWSLEASFNQPQHF. CDR3 bases: TGTGCCTGGTCCCTGGAGGCCAGCTTCAATCAGCCCCAGCATTTT.

In its sample, this clone was seen once. The rearrangement joins TRBV7-2 to TRBJ2-3; TRBD1 agrees at 9 bases. Trimming at V came to 1 base and at J to 5 bases, leaving 7 bases not matched to a gene. The CDR3 is 16 residues long. Germline V gene sequence: CDR1 SGHTA, CDR2 FQGNSA. The CDR3 loop reads CASSLGPRQGGDTQYF. The CDR3 DNA follows: TGTGCCAGCAGCTTAGGCCCTCGACAGGGGGGAGATACGCAGTATTTT.

This clone was recorded only once. The CDR3 DNA reads TGTGCCAGCATCCGGAGTTTCCGGGCTGACTATGGCTACACCTTC. Its translation: CASIRSFRADYGYTF. The V call is TRBV6-1, the J call TRBJ1-2; no clear D gene. Trimming removed 7 bases at V and 3 bases at J, with 18 bases between. The CDR3 runs to 15 residues. Germline V gives CDR1 MNHNS, CDR2 SASEGT.

This chain connects TRBV5-1 to TRBJ1-2; 8 bases are a match to TRBD1. The CDR3 spans 14 residues. Trimming removed 4 bases from V and 3 bases from J; junction bases left unmatched: 5. From germline, CDR1 is SGHRS and CDR2 YFSETQ. The CDR3 DNA is TGCGCCAGCAGCCTTCTACAGGGGGACTATGGCTACACCTTC. Its translation is CASSLLQGDYGYTF.

In this sample, this clone turned up a few times. The V gene is TRBV25-1, the J gene TRBJ1-3; D gene ambiguous. This CDR3 has 15 amino acids. Germline CDR1 is MGHDK and CDR2 is SYGVNS. V was shortened by 7 bases and J by 0 bases, with 13 bases between the two germline ends. The CDR3 DNA reads TGTGCCAGCACGGGGTCGGACCCCTCTGGAAACACCATATATTTT. Protein: CASTGSDPSGNTIYF.

The gene calls are TRBV13 and TRBJ2-7; tentatively, D is TRBD2 (5 bases). CDR1 is PRHDT and CDR2 is FYEKMQ in the germline V gene (reference sequence). Trimming stripped 3 bases from V and 7 bases from J, with 13 bases between. CDR3 size: 13 residues. CDR3 region: CASSFRLSGEQYF. In DNA, the CDR3 is TGTGCCAGCAGCTTCCGCCTCTCGGGGGAGCAGTACTTC.

The chain couples TRBV2 to TRBJ2-1; a possible D gene is TRBD1 (6 bases). Trimming stripped 5 bases from V and 14 bases from J, with 13 bases between. This CDR3 region has 11 residues. Per germline, CDR1 SNHLY and CDR2 FYNNEI. The CDR3 region is CASSLQGKEFF. CDR3 sequence (DNA): TGTGCCAGCAGTCTCCAGGGGAAGGAGTTCTTC.

The V gene is TRBV29-1, the J gene TRBJ1-2, with D hard to call. There are 11 residues in the CDR3. The germline gives CDR1 SQVTM, CDR2 ANQGSEA. V dropped 6 bases and J dropped 7 bases, with 12 bases sitting between them. The CDR3 DNA follows: TGCAGCGTAGCCGGTGGAGCTGGCTACACCTTC. It translates to CSVAGGAGYTF.

V and J are TRBV11-2 and TRBJ2-1; 9 bases fit TRBD1. The CDR3 length is 15 residues. The germline V gene encodes CDR1 SGHAT and CDR2 FQNNGV. Germline trimming cut 5 bases from V and 8 bases from J; bases unmatched to any gene: 10. CDR3 DNA: TGTGCCAGCAGCCCTGGACAGGGGTGGGGGTATGAGCAGTTCTTC. It codes for CASSPGQGWGYEQFF. Full variable domain (missing parts from reference TRBV11-2 and TRBJ2-1): EAGVAQSPRYKIIEKRQSVAFWCNPISGHATLYWYQQILGQGPKLLIQFQNNGVVDDSQLPKDRFSAERLKGVDSTLKIQPAKLEDSAVYLCASSPGQGWGYEQFFGPGTRLTVL.

V usage is TRBV5-1 and J usage is TRBJ2-3; D is unresolved. The V end was cut by 5 bases, the J end by 0 bases, with 13 bases between. The CDR3 length is 15 residues. Germline-derived CDR1 and CDR2 are SGHRS and YFSETQ. This CDR3 is CASRGPTQSTDTQYF. The CDR3 DNA sequence: TGCGCCAGCAGAGGGCCTACCCAGAGCACAGATACGCAGTATTTT. Drawing the rest from reference TRBV5-1 and TRBJ2-3, the complete variable domain is KAGVTQTPRYLIKTRGQQVTLSCSPISGHRSVSWYQQTPGQGLQFLFEYFSETQRNKGNFPGRFSGRQFSNSRSEMNVSTLELGDSALYLCASRGPTQSTDTQYFGPGTRLTVL.

V and J are TRBV19 and TRBJ1-3; D remains ambiguous. Germline CDR1 reads LNHDA; CDR2 reads SQIVND (reference sequence). The V and J ends lost 4 bases and 0 bases respectively, with 13 bases between them. This CDR3 is 16 amino acids long. The CDR3 nucleotides are TGTGCCAGTAGTACCTATTGGACCTCCTCTGGAAACACCATATATTTT. Translation gives CASSTYWTSSGNTIYF.